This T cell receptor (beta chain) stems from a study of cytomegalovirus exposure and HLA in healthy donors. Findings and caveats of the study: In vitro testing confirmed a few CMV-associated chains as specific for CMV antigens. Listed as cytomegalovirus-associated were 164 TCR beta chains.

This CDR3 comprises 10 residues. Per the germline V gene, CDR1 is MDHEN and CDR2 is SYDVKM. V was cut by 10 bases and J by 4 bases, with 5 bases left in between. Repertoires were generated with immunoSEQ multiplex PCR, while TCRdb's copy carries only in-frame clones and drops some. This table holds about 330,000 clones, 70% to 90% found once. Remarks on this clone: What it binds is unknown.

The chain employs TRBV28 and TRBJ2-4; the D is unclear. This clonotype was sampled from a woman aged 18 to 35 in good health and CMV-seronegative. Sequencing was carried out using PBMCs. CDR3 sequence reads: CATRKNIQYF. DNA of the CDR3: TGTGCCACCCGTAAAAACATTCAGTACTTC.